These 25 T cell receptor beta chains were sequenced from one sample in a study of T cell repertoires in cytomegalovirus infection. No cognate antigen is known for these TCRs. TCRdb used MiXCR to reprocess the reads, holding one entry per CDR3 protein. Here the sample spans about 920,000 distinct CDR3 sequences, 30% to 40% being singletons. The sample in question was cultured CD8+ T cells from PBMCs, obtained from culture after CMV antigen stimulation. These receptors were obtained from a human donor in good health (CMV status not recorded). Some clones in this sample may be carry-over from other donors' samples.

This chain connects TRBV6-2 or TRBV6-3 to TRBJ2-7; D is unresolved. This CDR3 is 13 amino acids long. With 7 bases removed from V and 0 bases from J, the gap between germline ends came to 10 bases. CDR1 and CDR2 (germline): MNHEY, SVGEGT. Here the CDR3 DNA reads TGTGCCAGCAAGGATCCCAGCTCCTACGAGCAGTACGTC. Translating gives CASKDPSSYEQYV.

There are many counts of this clonotype. CDR3 nucleotide sequence: TGTGCCAGCAGTTTAGGGTCCCGGGGAAACACTGAAGCTTTCTTT. Translation gives CASSLGSRGNTEAFF. The genes are TRBV12-3 or TRBV12-4 and TRBJ1-1, with no clear D. This CDR3 comprises 15 residues. The ends were cut back, 1 base at V and 2 bases at J, with 11 bases in the middle.

This clonotype was recorded a few times. The chain carries TRBV4-1 and TRBJ1-5; TRBD1 aligns across 7 bases. With V trimmed by 5 bases and J by 3 bases, 7 bases remained unmatched. The CDR3 consists of 15 residues. CDR1 is MGHRA and CDR2 is YSYEKL in the germline V gene. CDR3 sequence (DNA): TGCGCCAGCAGCTATACAGGGGACCTCAATCAGCCCCAGCATTTT. It yields the protein CASSYTGDLNQPQHF.

The J gene is TRBJ2-5, the V gene TRBV25-1; possibly TRBD1 for D (6 bases). This CDR3 spans 15 amino acids. The germline V gene encodes CDR1 MGHDK and CDR2 SYGVNS. V was pared by 4 bases and J by 0 bases, with 12 bases between. As DNA, the CDR3 is TGTGCCAGCAGTGTCGGGACACTCAACCAAGAGACCCAGTACTTC. Amino acids: CASSVGTLNQETQYF.

A few counts support this clonotype. The chain links TRBV6-2 or TRBV6-3 to TRBJ1-5, with TRBD1 matching over 8 bases. CDR1 MNHEY and CDR2 SVGEGT come from the germline V gene. This CDR3 contains 16 residues. V shed 2 bases and J 2 bases; nucleotides not matched to a gene: 5. This chain's CDR3 is CASSYQPGQGNQPQHF. The CDR3 DNA is TGTGCCAGCAGTTACCAACCGGGACAGGGCAATCAGCCCCAGCATTTT.

V is TRBV6-2 or TRBV6-3 and J is TRBJ2-7; TRBD2 matches 10 bases. The junction had 2 bases not matched to a gene; V was cut back by 0 bases and J by 3 bases. Germline V lookup: CDR1 MNHEY, CDR2 SVGEGT. This CDR3 comprises 15 residues. The CDR3 loop is CASSYSSSGGYEQYV. DNA for the CDR3: TGTGCCAGCAGTTACTCTTCTAGCGGGGGCTACGAGCAGTACGTC.

This chain connects TRBV6-2 or TRBV6-3 to TRBJ1-2; D is ambiguous. Germline V gene sequence: CDR1 MNHEY, CDR2 SVGEGT. The CDR3 loop spans 14 amino acids. With 7 bases removed from V and 2 bases from J, the gap between germline ends came to 14 bases. The CDR3 is CASNLDERNYGYTF. For the CDR3, the DNA is TGTGCCAGCAACCTCGACGAACGAAACTATGGCTACACCTTC.

The J gene is TRBJ2-1, the V gene TRBV7-2; 12 bases align to TRBD2. The germline CDR1 and CDR2 sequences are SGHTA and FQGNSA. The CDR3 contains 23 residues. J gave up 9 bases and V 5 bases, and 32 bases lay outside the gene matches. CDR3 in DNA: TGTGCCAGCAGCCTGCTAAGACTAGCGGGGGAAACAATGTTGGAGTTGAATCGGGGTGAGCAGTTCTTC. This gives the protein CASSLLRLAGETMLELNRGEQFF. Complete variable domain (other parts from reference TRBV7-2 and TRBJ2-1): GAGVSQSPSNKVTEKGKDVELRCDPISGHTALYWYRQSLGQGLEFLIYFQGNSAPDKSGLPSDRFSAERTGGSVSTLTIQRTQQEDSAVYLCASSLLRLAGETMLELNRGEQFFGPGTRLTVL.

This chain uses TRBV12-5 with TRBJ2-2; D is ambiguous. This CDR3 has 13 amino acids. V shed 4 bases and J shed 4 bases, with 7 bases lying between them. The V gene's germline CDR1 is LGHNT and CDR2 FRNRAP. CDR3 nucleotides: TGTGCTAGTGGTTCCCCCACCACCGGGGAGCTGTTTTTT. Encoded protein: CASGSPTTGELFF.

As to this clonotype: Relative to the germline gene, one junction end is altered; a read error may explain this. The CDR3 DNA is TGTGTCAGCCGCCCGGACAGGGCCGGGTACAATGAGCAGTTCTTC. It specifies CVSRPDRAGYNEQFF. V usage is TRBV7-8 and J usage is TRBJ2-1; 8 nucleotides line up with TRBD1. CDR3 length: 15 residues. Looked up from germline, CDR1 is SGHVS and CDR2 is FQNEAQ.

The chain has TRBV9 and TRBJ2-7; D ambiguous. V lost 0 bases and J lost 0, with 7 bases in between. This CDR3 has 14 residues. From germline, CDR1 is SGDLS and CDR2 YYNGEE. This chain's CDR3 is CASSVVASSYEQYV. Written as DNA, the CDR3 is TGTGCCAGCAGCGTAGTAGCTAGCTCCTACGAGCAGTACGTC.

This rearrangement joins TRBV4-1 to TRBJ2-1, with 9 nucleotides matching TRBD2. Germline values: CDR1 MGHRA, CDR2 YSYEKL. Trimming at V came to 4 bases and at J to 4 bases, leaving 8 bases not matched to a gene. The length of the CDR3 is 16 residues. The CDR3 DNA reads as TGCGCCAGCAGCCTTCTCACTAGCGGGCTTTACAATGAGCAGTTCTTC. It codes for CASSLLTSGLYNEQFF.

The chain carries TRBV19 and TRBJ1-5; no clear D gene. The CDR3 has 15 amino acids. V gave up 1 base and J gave up 1 base, with 8 bases separating them. Germline V lookup: CDR1 LNHDA, CDR2 SQIVND (reference sequence). CDR3 sequence reads: CASSIVSQSNQPQHF. As DNA, the CDR3 is TGTGCCAGTAGTATAGTTTCACAGAGCAATCAGCCCCAGCATTTT.

This rearrangement joins TRBV27 to TRBJ2-7, with D perhaps matching TRBD1 (5 bases). V was pared by 7 bases and J by 2 bases, with 15 bases between. Germline assignment: CDR1 MNHEY and CDR2 SMNVEV (reference sequence). This CDR3 contains 14 residues. In DNA, the CDR3 is TGTGCCAGCAAGGGGAACAGCCTGGCCTACGAGCAGTACTTC. Its protein product is CASKGNSLAYEQYF.

This clonotype has more than one count but fewer than ten. J is TRBJ2-7 and V is TRBV5-4, with D possibly matching TRBD1 (5 bases). The CDR3 totals 15 residues. CDR1 and CDR2 (germline): SGHNT, YYREEE (reference sequence). V gave up 3 bases and J gave up 0 bases, with 13 bases separating them. CDR3 loop: CASSSGWESSYEQYF. CDR3 DNA: TGTGCCAGCAGCTCAGGGTGGGAAAGCTCCTACGAGCAGTACTTC.

The chain couples TRBV12-3 or TRBV12-4 to TRBJ2-3, with D possibly being TRBD2 (6 bases). Between the trimmed V and J ends, which lost 3 bases and 5 bases, there was a span of 12 bases. CDR3 length equals 14 residues. This CDR3 is CASSFRRGGDTQYF. In nucleotides, the CDR3 is TGTGCCAGCAGTTTTCGGCGGGGTGGAGATACGCAGTATTTT.

J is TRBJ2-7 and V is TRBV28; 7 nucleotides match TRBD2. The CDR3 runs 14 residues. Looked up from germline, CDR1 is MDHEN and CDR2 is SYDVKM. V lost 2 bases and J lost 4; bases outside the gene matches: 5. The CDR3 is CASSLKRGLYEQYV. CDR3 bases: TGTGCCAGCAGTTTAAAGCGGGGCCTGTACGAGCAGTACGTC.

This clonotype was counted only a few times. The chain employs TRBV5-1 and TRBJ2-3; the D gene could be TRBD1 or TRBD2 (5 bases each). The ends were cut back, 0 bases at V and 4 bases at J, with 12 bases in the middle. Germline values: CDR1 SGHRS, CDR2 YFSETQ. The CDR3 runs to 15 residues. CDR3 sequence: CASSLGGAFPDTQYF. As DNA, the CDR3 is TGCGCCAGCAGCTTGGGAGGGGCATTCCCAGATACGCAGTATTTT.

Of note for this clonotype: It may be a read error: a sequence one base away is much more abundant. The CDR3 spells CASRWTGNTEAFF. Here the CDR3 DNA reads TGTGCCAGCAGGTGGACAGGGAACACTGAAGCTTTCTTT. This chain connects TRBV6-2 or TRBV6-3 to TRBJ1-1, with 7 bases matching TRBD1. Germline CDR1 is MNHEY and CDR2 is SVGEGT. Germline trimming cut 6 bases from V and 1 base from J; bases unmatched to any gene: 2. The CDR3 has 13 residues.

V and J are TRBV7-9 and TRBJ2-3, with no clear D. V lost 6 bases, J lost 0 bases, and 7 bases lay in between. The CDR3 is made up of 13 amino acids. Germline assignment: CDR1 SEHNR and CDR2 FQNEAQ (reference sequence). The CDR3, as DNA: TGTGCCAGCAGACCTGACAGCACAGATACGCAGTATTTT. Its protein is CASRPDSTDTQYF.

J is TRBJ2-1 and V is TRBV7-2; 11 bases match TRBD2. With V trimmed by 2 bases and J by 7 bases, 16 bases remained unmatched. The CDR3 runs 19 residues. Germline V lookup: CDR1 SGHTA, CDR2 FQGNSA. In DNA, the CDR3 is TGTGCCAGCAGCTTATCTGTAGCGGGGGGGCTATTTCAGTGGAATGAGCAGTTCTTC. Amino acid sequence: CASSLSVAGGLFQWNEQFF.

The rearrangement uses TRBV19 and TRBJ1-5, with D unresolved. Germline V gene data show CDR1 as LNHDA and CDR2 as SQIVND (reference sequence). Trimming took off 2 bases at V and 4 bases at J, with 12 bases between the two ends. The CDR3 consists of 15 residues. The CDR3 DNA follows: TGTGCCAGTAGTATAAGTGGCAGGAGAAATCAGCCCCAGCATTTT. This codes for CASSISGRRNQPQHF.

The V and J genes are TRBV27 and TRBJ2-5; D unresolved. V lost 0 bases, J lost 2 bases, and 4 bases lay in between. The germline V gene has CDR1 MNHEY and CDR2 SMNVEV (reference sequence). The CDR3 runs 13 residues. This CDR3 is CASSLSTQETQYF. The CDR3 bases are TGTGCCAGCAGTTTATCGACACAAGAGACCCAGTACTTC.

The gene calls are TRBV7-3 and TRBJ1-2; no clear D gene. The germline gives CDR1 SGHTA, CDR2 FQGTGA. The CDR3 covers 12 residues. V lost 7 bases and J 5 bases, leaving 11 bases between the germline ends. CDR3 nucleotides: TGTGCCAGCACCCCCACAGATTATGGCTACACCTTC. It translates to CASTPTDYGYTF. Based on the CDR3 plus reference TRBV7-3 and TRBJ1-2, the full variable domain is GAGVSQTPSNKVTEKGKYVELRCDPISGHTALYWYRQSLGQGPEFLIYFQGTGAADDSGLPNDRFFAVRPEGSVSTLKIQRTERGDSAVYLCASTPTDYGYTFGSGTRLTVV.

This clonotype appeared a single time. A read error may explain this, as a much larger clone is one base away. V usage is TRBV7-2 and J usage is TRBJ2-4, with 7 bases identical to TRBD1. The V segment lost 3 bases and the J segment 3 bases; nucleotides outside the gene matches: 5. Per germline, CDR1 SGHTA and CDR2 FQGNSA. The CDR3 sequence is 15 residues long. Written as DNA, the CDR3 is TGTGCCAGCAGCTTTACAGGGGTGAGCAAAAACATTCAGTACTTC. Its translation: CASSFTGVSKNIQYF.